The source of this TCR beta chain is a study of blood T cells in healthy people across ages. Combining a sample-barcoded 5' primer with a J-beta primer mix, a second PCR ran for roughly 6 to 11 cycles. TCRdb processed the 5' RACE reads anew with MiXCR; each CDR3 protein has one entry. The sample includes hundreds of thousands of distinct CDR3 sequences, over 40% of them seen just once. About this clonotype itself: Its target is unknown.

The CDR3 has 15 amino acids. The V gene lost 3 bases and the J gene lost 4 bases, with 12 bases spanning the gap. Whole-study findings and limits: Older age coincided with a roughly linear decline in TCR beta diversity per million T cells.

This clonotype was sampled from a woman older than 75 in good health. This chain links TRBV12-3 or TRBV12-4 with TRBJ2-2; unclear D gene. Sequenced material: blood. CDR3 in DNA: TGTGCCAGCAGTTTTTCGGCAGCAGGCACCGGGGAGCTGTTTTTT. Residues: CASSFSAAGTGELFF.